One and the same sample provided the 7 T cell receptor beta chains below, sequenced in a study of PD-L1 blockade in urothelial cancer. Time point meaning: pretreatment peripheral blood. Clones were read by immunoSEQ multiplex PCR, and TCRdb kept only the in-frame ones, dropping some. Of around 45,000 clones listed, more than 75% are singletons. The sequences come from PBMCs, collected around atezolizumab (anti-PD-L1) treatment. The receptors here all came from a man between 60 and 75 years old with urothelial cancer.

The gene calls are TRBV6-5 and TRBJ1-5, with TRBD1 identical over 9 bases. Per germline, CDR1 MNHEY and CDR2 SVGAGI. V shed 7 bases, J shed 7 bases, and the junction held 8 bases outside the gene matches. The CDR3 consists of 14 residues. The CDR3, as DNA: TGTGCCAGCAAAGCCACAGGGGGCCGCCAGCCCCAGCATTTT. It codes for CASKATGGRQPQHF.

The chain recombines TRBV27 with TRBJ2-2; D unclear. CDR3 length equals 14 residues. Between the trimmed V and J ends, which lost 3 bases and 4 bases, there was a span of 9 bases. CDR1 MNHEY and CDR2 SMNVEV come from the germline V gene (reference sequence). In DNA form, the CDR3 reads TGTGCCAGCAGTTTGTACAGTGCCACCGGGGAGCTGTTTTTT. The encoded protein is CASSLYSATGELFF.

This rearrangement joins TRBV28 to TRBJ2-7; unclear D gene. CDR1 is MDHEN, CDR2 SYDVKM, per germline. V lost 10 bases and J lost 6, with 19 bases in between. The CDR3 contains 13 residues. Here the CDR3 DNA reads TGTGCCATTTCTGCGCCTTTTCCCCGCGAGCAGTACTTC. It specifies CAISAPFPREQYF.

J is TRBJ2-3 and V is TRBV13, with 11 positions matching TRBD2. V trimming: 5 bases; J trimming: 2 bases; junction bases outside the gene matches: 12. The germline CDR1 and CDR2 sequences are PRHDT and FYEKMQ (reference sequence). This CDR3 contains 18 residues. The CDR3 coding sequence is TGTGCCAGCAGCCTAAGACTAGCGGGGTCGTTGAACACAGATACGCAGTATTTT. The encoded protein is CASSLRLAGSLNTDTQYF.

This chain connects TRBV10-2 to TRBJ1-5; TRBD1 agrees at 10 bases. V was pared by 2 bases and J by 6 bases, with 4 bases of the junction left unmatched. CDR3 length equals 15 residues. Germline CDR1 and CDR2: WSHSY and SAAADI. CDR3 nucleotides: TGCGCCAGCAGTGAGGGACAGGGGGTTGTTCAGCCCCAGCATTTT. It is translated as CASSEGQGVVQPQHF.

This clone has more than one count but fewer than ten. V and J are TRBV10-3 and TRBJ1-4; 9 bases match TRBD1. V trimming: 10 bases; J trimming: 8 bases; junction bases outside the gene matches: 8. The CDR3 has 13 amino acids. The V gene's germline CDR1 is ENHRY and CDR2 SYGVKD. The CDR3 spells CATNPGQGEKLFF. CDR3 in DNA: TGTGCCACCAACCCCGGACAGGGGGAAAAACTGTTTTTT.

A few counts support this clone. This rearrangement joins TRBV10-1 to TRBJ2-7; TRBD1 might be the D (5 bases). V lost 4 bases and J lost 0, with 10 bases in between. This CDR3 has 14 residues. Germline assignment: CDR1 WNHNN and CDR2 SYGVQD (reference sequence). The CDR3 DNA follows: TGCGCCAGCAGTGCCACAGGAGACTCCTACGAGCAGTACTTC. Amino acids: CASSATGDSYEQYF.